What follows is one T cell receptor beta chain and its context. Its matching antigen is unknown. This sample is part of a study of cytomegalovirus exposure and HLA in healthy donors. Study overall: Assignment to the Caucasian-associated ancestry cluster applied to 81% of the approximately 400 genotyped donors. General study findings and limits: It was reported that TCR beta sequences correctly inferred the HLA-A and HLA-B alleles for most subjects. Later analysis demonstrated an association between a missense DCLRE1C variant and TCR beta V- and J-gene trimming.

13 Jbeta primers and 60 Vbeta primers were used for the PCR. The repertoire was sequenced with immunoSEQ multiplex PCR; TCRdb's copy has only in-frame clones and lacks some. In the table there are 100,000 or so clones, over 12% of which are singletons. V lost 4 bases, J lost 3 bases, and 9 bases lay in between. The V gene's germline CDR1 is MNHEY and CDR2 SVGAGI. The CDR3 contains 13 residues. This receptor was taken from a female donor in good health and CMV-seronegative. The sequencing sample was made of PBMCs. The rearrangement uses TRBV6-5 and TRBJ1-1; no reliable D call. CDR3 DNA sequence: TGTGCCAGCAGTTCCCAAATTGACACTGAAGCTTTCTTT. It is translated as CASSSQIDTEAFF.